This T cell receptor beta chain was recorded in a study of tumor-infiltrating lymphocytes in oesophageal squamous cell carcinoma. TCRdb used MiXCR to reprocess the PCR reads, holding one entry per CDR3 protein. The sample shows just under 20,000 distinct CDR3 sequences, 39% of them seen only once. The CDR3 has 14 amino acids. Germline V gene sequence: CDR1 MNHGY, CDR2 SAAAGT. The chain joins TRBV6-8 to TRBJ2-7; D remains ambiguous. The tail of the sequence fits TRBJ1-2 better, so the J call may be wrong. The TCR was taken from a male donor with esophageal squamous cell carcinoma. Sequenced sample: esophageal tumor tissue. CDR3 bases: TGTGCCAGCAGTCCCACTCACCAATCCTATGGCTACACCTTC. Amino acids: CASSPTHQSYGYTF.